Shown below are 19 T cell receptor beta chains from a single sample sequenced in a study of blood T cell repertoires in COVID-19. Data came from immunoSEQ multiplex PCR; TCRdb stores just in-frame clones and leaves some out. Among 60,000 or so clones listed, 85% to 90% were seen once. Sequenced input: peripheral blood. Receptor source: a human donor with active COVID-19. The donor label of this sample is uncertain.

This clone showed up just once. This sequence joins TRBV28 and TRBJ2-7; 12 bases line up with TRBD1. V lost 4 bases, J lost 7 bases, and 8 bases stayed unmatched. This CDR3 comprises 15 residues. From germline, CDR1 is MDHEN and CDR2 SYDVKM. The CDR3 is CASSSPGQGAGEQYF. The CDR3, as DNA: TGTGCCAGCAGTTCACCGGGACAGGGGGCTGGAGAGCAGTACTTC.

This clone showed up just a few times. The CDR3 DNA sequence: TGTGCCAGCAGCCCGGCCGGGGGGAGAACTAATGAAAAACTGTTTTTT. It is translated as CASSPAGGRTNEKLFF. The genes are TRBV5-4 and TRBJ1-4, with D possibly being TRBD1 (5 bases). CDR3 length: 16 residues. V lost 4 bases, J lost 1 base, and 14 bases lay in between. CDR1 and CDR2 (germline): SGHNT, YYREEE (reference sequence).

This chain connects TRBV27 to TRBJ1-2; tentatively, D is TRBD1 (5 bases). With 2 bases removed from V and 5 bases from J, the gap between germline ends came to 15 bases. The CDR3 length is 15 residues. CDR1 is MNHEY, CDR2 SMNVEV, per germline (reference sequence). Here the CDR3 reads CASSLRGEAGYGYTF. CDR3 sequence (DNA): TGTGCCAGCAGTTTACGGGGGGAAGCAGGGTATGGCTACACCTTC.

V is TRBV20-1 and J is TRBJ1-4; D remains ambiguous. The germline V gene encodes CDR1 DFQATT and CDR2 SNEGSKA (reference sequence). Trimming pared 4 bases from V and 5 bases from J, leaving 5 bases between. The CDR3 loop spans 11 amino acids. The CDR3 DNA reads as TGCAGTGCTAAATTAAATGAAAAACTGTTTTTT. Protein sequence: CSAKLNEKLFF.

The chain has TRBV7-8 and TRBJ2-2, with D possibly TRBD1 on 6 matching bases. Germline CDR1 SGHVS, CDR2 FQNEAQ. Trimming cost V 5 bases and J 2 bases, with 9 bases left between them. The CDR3 totals 14 residues. The DNA for the CDR3 is TGTGCCAGCAGCCCCGGGACAAACACCGGGGAGCTGTTTTTT. Translation: CASSPGTNTGELFF.

V gene TRBV21-1 combines with J gene TRBJ2-5; the table gives TRBD1 as D, unverified against the DNA. TRBV21-1 represents a pseudogene. The CDR3 runs 16 residues. CDR3 nucleotide sequence: TGTGCCAGGTCCTCCCCAGGGACAGGCGGAGAGGAGACCCAGTACTTC. Amino acid sequence: CARSSPGTGGEETQYF.

The V and J genes are TRBV10-3 and TRBJ2-1, with 11 bases identical to TRBD2. Losses at the gene ends were 4 bases for V and 10 bases for J; bases not matched to a gene: 9. CDR3 size: 15 residues. From germline, CDR1 is ENHRY and CDR2 SYGVKD. DNA of the CDR3: TGTGCCATCAGTGGGGGACTAGCGGCGGCCGGGGAGCAGTTCTTC. As protein: CAISGGLAAAGEQFF.

This chain joins TRBV7-9 and TRBJ2-3; D might be TRBD1 (6 bases). Germline loops: CDR1 SEHNR, CDR2 FQNEAQ (reference sequence). The CDR3 contains 13 residues. V was pared by 4 bases and J by 4 bases, with 9 bases between. CDR3 coding DNA: TGTGCCAGCAGCTCCTCAGGGGCAGATACGCAGTATTTT. It specifies CASSSSGADTQYF.

The rearrangement joins TRBV10-3 to TRBJ1-4; TRBD1 matches at 7 bases. V was pared by 6 bases and J by 6 bases, with 7 bases of the junction left unmatched. The CDR3 is made up of 14 amino acids. Germline V gives CDR1 ENHRY, CDR2 SYGVKD. CDR3 residues: CAISPRDRDEKLFF. Here the CDR3 DNA reads TGTGCCATCAGCCCGCGAGACAGGGATGAAAAACTGTTTTTT.

This chain connects TRBV5-1 to TRBJ2-5; D is perhaps TRBD1 (5 bases). The germline V gene has CDR1 SGHRS and CDR2 YFSETQ. Trimming left V 0 bases short and J 2 bases short, with 5 bases between. The CDR3 is 13 residues long. DNA for the CDR3: TGCGCCAGCAGCTTGGACAGGCAAGAGACCCAGTACTTC. Its protein product is CASSLDRQETQYF.

The chain uses TRBV7-9 and TRBJ2-3, with 8 nucleotides matching TRBD1. In germline, CDR1 is SEHNR, CDR2 FQNEAQ (reference sequence). CDR3 size: 18 residues. Losses at the gene ends were 2 bases for V and 3 bases for J; bases not matched to a gene: 13. As DNA, the CDR3 is TGTGCCAGCAGCTTAAATAGGGGTCTCGGACAGGGAACAGATACGCAGTATTTT. It encodes CASSLNRGLGQGTDTQYF.

In its sample, this clone was seen a few times. This chain connects TRBV27 to TRBJ2-7; tentatively, D is TRBD1 (6 bases). V was clipped by 4 bases and J by 2 bases, with 15 bases between them. Germline-derived CDR1 and CDR2 are MNHEY and SMNVEV (reference sequence). CDR3 size: 15 residues. The CDR3 loop is CASSSLTGYPYEQYF. CDR3 DNA sequence: TGTGCCAGCAGTTCGCTCACAGGGTACCCCTACGAGCAGTACTTC.

The rearrangement uses TRBV7-9 and TRBJ1-1, with D possibly matching TRBD1 (6 bases). CDR3 length: 15 amino acids. Trimming shortened V by 5 bases and J by 2 bases, and 15 bases separated the two germline ends. Germline values: CDR1 SEHNR, CDR2 FQNEAQ (reference sequence). CDR3 loop: CASSGRGAVNTEAFF. In DNA, the CDR3 is TGTGCCAGCAGCGGCAGGGGAGCCGTCAACACTGAAGCTTTCTTT.

The rearrangement uses TRBV27 and TRBJ2-7; 7 positions agree with TRBD1. CDR3 size: 13 residues. Germline lookup yields CDR1 MNHEY and CDR2 SMNVEV (reference sequence). J was trimmed by 2 bases and V by 6 bases; bases with no gene match: 4. CDR3 in amino acids: CASRWQGAYEQYF. The CDR3 coding sequence is TGTGCCAGCAGGTGGCAGGGGGCCTACGAGCAGTACTTC.

This chain uses TRBV21-1 with TRBJ2-2; TRBD2 is taken as the D call from the table, unchecked against the DNA. TRBV21-1 is a documented pseudogene. The CDR3 contains 21 residues. The CDR3 sequence: CASKGTGWRSGRARGTGELFF. For the CDR3, the DNA is TGTGCCAGCAAAGGGACAGGGTGGCGAAGCGGGAGGGCCCGGGGAACCGGGGAGCTGTTTTTT.

V usage is TRBV6-2 or TRBV6-3 and J usage is TRBJ1-4; perhaps TRBD1 as D (5 bases). Trimming took off 6 bases at V and 7 bases at J, with 15 bases between the two ends. The CDR3 contains 14 residues. From germline, CDR1 is MNHEY and CDR2 SVGEGT. Here the CDR3 DNA reads TGTGCCAGCAGCTCAGGGAGGGTGCGTGAAAAACTGTTTTTT. This gives the protein CASSSGRVREKLFF.

Worth noting for this clone: The junction departs from the called germline gene at one end, perhaps through a read error. The rearrangement uses TRBV7-9 and TRBJ2-3; tentative D call: TRBD2 (6 bases). Germline loops: CDR1 SEHNR, CDR2 FQNEAQ (reference sequence). CDR3 length equals 14 residues. The DNA of the CDR3 is TGTGCCAGCCGAACTGGGCCCATGAGGGGAGGAGCTTTTTTT. Its protein is CASRTGPMRGGAFF. Together with reference TRBV7-9 and TRBJ2-3, the CDR3 gives the full variable domain: DTGVSQNPRHKITKRGQNVTFRCDPISEHNRLYWYRQTLGQGPEFLTYFQNEAQLEKSRLLSDRFSAERPKGSFSTLEIQRTEQGDSAMYLCASRTGPMRGGAFFGPGTRLTVL.

J is TRBJ2-1 and V is TRBV29-1, with a weak D call TRBD1 (6 bases). V was clipped by 6 bases and J by 10 bases, with 22 bases between them. This CDR3 is built from 14 residues. CDR1 and CDR2 from the germline V gene are SQVTM and ANQGSEA. The CDR3 DNA sequence: TGCAGCGTCACATCCAGGGGTCCAGACGGGGAGCAGTTCTTC. This codes for CSVTSRGPDGEQFF.

This clone has only one observation. The chain uses TRBV5-6 and TRBJ2-1; D gene ambiguous. From germline, CDR1 is SGHDT and CDR2 YYEEEE. This CDR3 contains 16 residues. V was clipped by 4 bases and J by 2 bases, with 16 bases between them. As DNA, the CDR3 is TGTGCCAGCAGCCCCAGCCCGGCGGAGCCCTACAATGAGCAGTTCTTC. The encoded protein is CASSPSPAEPYNEQFF.